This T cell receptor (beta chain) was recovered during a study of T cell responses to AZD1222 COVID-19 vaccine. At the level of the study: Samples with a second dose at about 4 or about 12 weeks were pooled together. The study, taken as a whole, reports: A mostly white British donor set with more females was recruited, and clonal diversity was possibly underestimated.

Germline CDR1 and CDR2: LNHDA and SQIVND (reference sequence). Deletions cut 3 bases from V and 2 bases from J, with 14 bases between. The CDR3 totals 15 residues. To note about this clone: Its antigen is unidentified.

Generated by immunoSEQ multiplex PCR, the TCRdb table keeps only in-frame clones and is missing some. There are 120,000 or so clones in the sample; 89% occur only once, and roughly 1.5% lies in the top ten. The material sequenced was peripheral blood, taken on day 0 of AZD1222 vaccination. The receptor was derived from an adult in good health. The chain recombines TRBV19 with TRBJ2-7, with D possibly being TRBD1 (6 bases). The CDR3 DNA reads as TGTGCCAGTAGTATGTTCGCACAGGGCACCTACGAGCAGTACTTC. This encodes CASSMFAQGTYEQYF.